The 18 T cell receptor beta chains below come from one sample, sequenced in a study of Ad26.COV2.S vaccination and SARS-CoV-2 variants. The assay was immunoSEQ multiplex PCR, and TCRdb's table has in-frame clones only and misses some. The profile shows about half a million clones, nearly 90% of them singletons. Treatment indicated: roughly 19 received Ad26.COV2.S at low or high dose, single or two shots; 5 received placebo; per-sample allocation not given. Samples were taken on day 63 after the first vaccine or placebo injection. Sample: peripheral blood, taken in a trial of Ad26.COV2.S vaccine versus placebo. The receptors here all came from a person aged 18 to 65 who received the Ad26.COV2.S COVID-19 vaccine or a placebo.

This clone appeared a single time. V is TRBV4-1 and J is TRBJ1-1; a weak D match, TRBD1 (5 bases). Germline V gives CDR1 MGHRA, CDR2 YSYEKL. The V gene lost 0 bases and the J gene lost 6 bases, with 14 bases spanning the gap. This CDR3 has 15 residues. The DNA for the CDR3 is TGCGCCAGCAGCCAAGATCGGCGGCAGGGTTCTGAAGCTTTCTTT. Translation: CASSQDRRQGSEAFF.

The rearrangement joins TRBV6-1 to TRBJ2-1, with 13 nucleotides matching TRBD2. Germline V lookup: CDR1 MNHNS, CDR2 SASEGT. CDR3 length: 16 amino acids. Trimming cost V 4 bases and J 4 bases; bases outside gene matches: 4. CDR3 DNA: TGTGCCAGCAGTGTGGGACTAGCGGGAACATACAATGAGCAGTTCTTC. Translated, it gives CASSVGLAGTYNEQFF.

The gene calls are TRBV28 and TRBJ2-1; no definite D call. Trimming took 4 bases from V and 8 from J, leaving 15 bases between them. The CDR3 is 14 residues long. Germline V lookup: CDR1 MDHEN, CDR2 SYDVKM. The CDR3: CASSSPPRFDEQFF. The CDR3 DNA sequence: TGTGCCAGCAGTTCCCCCCCTAGATTCGATGAGCAGTTCTTC.

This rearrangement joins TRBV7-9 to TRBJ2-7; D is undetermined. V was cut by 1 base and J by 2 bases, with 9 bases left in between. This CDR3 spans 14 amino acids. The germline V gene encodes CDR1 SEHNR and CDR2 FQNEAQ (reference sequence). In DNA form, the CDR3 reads TGTGCCAGCAGCTTAGGAACTACCCCCTACGAGCAGTACTTC. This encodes CASSLGTTPYEQYF.

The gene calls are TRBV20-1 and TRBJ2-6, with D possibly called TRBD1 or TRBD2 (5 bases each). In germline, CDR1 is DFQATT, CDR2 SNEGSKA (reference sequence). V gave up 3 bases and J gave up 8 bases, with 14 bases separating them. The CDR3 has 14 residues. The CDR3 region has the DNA TGCAGTGCTAGTGAGGGACGGCAAACCAACGTCCTGACTTTC. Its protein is CSASEGRQTNVLTF.

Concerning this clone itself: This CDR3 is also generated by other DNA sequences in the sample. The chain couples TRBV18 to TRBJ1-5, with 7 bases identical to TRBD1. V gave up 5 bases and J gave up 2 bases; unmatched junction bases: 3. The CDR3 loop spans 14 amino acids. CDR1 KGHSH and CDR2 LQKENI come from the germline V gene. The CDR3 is CASSTQGGNQPQHF. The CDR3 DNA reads TGTGCCAGCTCAACTCAGGGGGGCAATCAGCCCCAGCATTTT.

CDR3 sequence: CASSLAQGRGTEAFF. The CDR3 DNA reads as TGTGCCAGCAGCTTAGCGCAGGGCAGGGGAACTGAAGCTTTCTTT. V usage is TRBV11-1 and J usage is TRBJ1-1, with D possibly matching TRBD1 (6 bases). The germline V gene has CDR1 SGHAT and CDR2 FQDESV (reference sequence). V lost 0 bases, J lost 5 bases, and 13 bases lay in between. The CDR3 has 15 residues.

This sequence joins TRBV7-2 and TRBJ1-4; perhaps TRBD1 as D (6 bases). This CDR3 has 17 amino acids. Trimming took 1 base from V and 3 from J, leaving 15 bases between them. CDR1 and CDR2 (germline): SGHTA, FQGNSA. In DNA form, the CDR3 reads TGTGCCAGCAGCTTAGAGGGGGGGCGCCTAGCTAATGAAAAACTGTTTTTT. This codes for CASSLEGGRLANEKLFF.

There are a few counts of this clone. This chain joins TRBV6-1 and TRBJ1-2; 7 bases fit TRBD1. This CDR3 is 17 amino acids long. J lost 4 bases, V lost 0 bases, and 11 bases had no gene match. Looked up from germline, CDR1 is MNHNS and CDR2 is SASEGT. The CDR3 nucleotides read TGTGCCAGCAGTGAAGCGGGGCGAGGGGGCTCCTCCTATGGCTACACCTTC. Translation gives CASSEAGRGGSSYGYTF.

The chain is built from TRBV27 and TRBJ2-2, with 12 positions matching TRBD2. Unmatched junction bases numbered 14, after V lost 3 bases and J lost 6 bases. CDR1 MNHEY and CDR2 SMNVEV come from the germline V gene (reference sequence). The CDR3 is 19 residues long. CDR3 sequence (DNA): TGTGCCAGCAGTTTTTCGGTATGGACTAGCGGGATAGATTCCGGGGAGCTGTTTTTT. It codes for CASSFSVWTSGIDSGELFF.

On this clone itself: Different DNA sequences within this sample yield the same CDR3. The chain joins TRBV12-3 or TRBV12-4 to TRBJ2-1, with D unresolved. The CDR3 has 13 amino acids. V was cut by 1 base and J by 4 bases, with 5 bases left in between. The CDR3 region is CASSLDSYNEQFF. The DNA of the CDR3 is TGTGCCAGCAGTTTAGACTCATACAATGAGCAGTTCTTC.

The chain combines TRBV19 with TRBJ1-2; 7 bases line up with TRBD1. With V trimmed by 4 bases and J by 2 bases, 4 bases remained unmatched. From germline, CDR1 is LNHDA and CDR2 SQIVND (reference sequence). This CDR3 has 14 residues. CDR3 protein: CASSRDSKNYGYTF. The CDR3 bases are TGTGCCAGTAGTAGGGACAGCAAAAACTATGGCTACACCTTC. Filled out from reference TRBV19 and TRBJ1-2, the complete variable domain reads DGGITQSPKYLFRKEGQNVTLSCEQNLNHDAMYWYRQDPGQGLRLIYYSQIVNDFQKGDIAEGYSVSREKKESFPLTVTSAQKNPTAFYLCASSRDSKNYGYTFGSGTRLTVV.

CDR3 residues: CASSQDRGQMNTEAFF. The DNA for the CDR3 is TGTGCCAGCAGCCAAGATAGGGGACAGATGAACACTGAAGCTTTCTTT. The chain has TRBV3-1 (or the pseudogene TRBV3-2) and TRBJ1-1, with 7 bases that match TRBD1. This CDR3 has 16 amino acids. Losses at the gene ends were 0 bases for V and 0 bases for J; bases not matched to a gene: 4. The V gene's germline CDR1 is LGHDT and CDR2 YNNKEL (reference sequence).

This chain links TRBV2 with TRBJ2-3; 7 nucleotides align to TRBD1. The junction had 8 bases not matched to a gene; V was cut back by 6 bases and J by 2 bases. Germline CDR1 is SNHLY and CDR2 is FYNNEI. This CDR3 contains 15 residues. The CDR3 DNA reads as TGTGCCAGCAGGACACAGGGGAAACTCACAGATACGCAGTATTTT. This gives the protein CASRTQGKLTDTQYF.

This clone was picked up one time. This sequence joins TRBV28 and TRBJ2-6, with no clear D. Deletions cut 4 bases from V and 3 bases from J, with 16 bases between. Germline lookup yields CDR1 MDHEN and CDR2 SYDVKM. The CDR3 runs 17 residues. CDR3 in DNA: TGTGCCAGCAGTTACGGCGGTGCCCTCTTTGGGGCCAACGTCCTGACTTTC. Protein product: CASSYGGALFGANVLTF.

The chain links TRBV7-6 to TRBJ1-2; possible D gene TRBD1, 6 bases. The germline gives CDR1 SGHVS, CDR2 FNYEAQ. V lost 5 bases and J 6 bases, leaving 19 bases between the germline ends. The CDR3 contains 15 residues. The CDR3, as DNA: TGTGCCAGCAGCGCCTCGTTGATCAGGGGCCATGGCTACACCTTC. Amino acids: CASSASLIRGHGYTF. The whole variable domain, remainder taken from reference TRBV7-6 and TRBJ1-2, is GAGVSQSPRYKVTKRGQDVALRCDPISGHVSLYWYRQALGQGPEFLTYFNYEAQQDKSGLPNDRFSAERPEGSISTLTIQRTEQRDSAMYRCASSASLIRGHGYTFGSGTRLTVV.

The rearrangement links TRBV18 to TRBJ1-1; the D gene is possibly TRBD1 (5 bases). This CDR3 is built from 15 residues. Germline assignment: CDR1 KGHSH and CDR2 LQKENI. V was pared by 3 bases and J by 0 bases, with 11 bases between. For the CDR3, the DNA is TGTGCCAGCTCACCCCGGGGACTTATGAACACTGAAGCTTTCTTT. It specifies CASSPRGLMNTEAFF.

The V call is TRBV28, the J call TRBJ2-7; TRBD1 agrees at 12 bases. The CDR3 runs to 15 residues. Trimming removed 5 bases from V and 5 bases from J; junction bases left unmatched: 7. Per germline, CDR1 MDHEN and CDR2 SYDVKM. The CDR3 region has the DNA TGTGCCAGCAGTAAACTGGGGACAGGGGGCGACGAGCAGTACTTC. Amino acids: CASSKLGTGGDEQYF.